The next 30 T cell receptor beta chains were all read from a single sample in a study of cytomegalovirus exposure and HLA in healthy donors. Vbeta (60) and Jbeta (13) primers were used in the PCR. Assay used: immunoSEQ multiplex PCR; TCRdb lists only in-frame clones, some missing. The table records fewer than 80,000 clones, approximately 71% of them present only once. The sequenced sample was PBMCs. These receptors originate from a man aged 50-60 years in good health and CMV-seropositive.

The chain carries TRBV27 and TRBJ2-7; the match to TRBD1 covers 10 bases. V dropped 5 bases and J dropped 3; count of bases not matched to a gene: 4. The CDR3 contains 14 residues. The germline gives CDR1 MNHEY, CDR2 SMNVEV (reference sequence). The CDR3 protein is CASSTRTGGYEQYF. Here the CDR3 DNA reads TGTGCCAGCAGTACCAGGACAGGGGGCTACGAGCAGTACTTC.

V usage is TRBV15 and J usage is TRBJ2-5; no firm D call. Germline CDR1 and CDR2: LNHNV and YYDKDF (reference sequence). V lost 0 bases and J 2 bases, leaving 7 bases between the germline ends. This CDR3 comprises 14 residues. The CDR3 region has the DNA TGTGCCACCAGCAGAGATCCGGGTCAAGAGACCCAGTACTTC. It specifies CATSRDPGQETQYF.

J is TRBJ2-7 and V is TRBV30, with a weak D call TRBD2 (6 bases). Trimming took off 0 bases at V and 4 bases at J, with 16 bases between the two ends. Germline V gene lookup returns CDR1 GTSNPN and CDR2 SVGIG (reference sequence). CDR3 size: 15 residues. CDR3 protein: CAWSVRKGGRYEQYF. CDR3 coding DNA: TGTGCCTGGAGTGTACGCAAGGGAGGCCGGTACGAGCAGTACTTC.

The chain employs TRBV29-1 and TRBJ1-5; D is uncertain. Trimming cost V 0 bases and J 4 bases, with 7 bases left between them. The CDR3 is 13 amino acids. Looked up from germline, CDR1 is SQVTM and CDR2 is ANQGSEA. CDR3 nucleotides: TGCAGCGTTGAAGAGGGCGTTAATCAGCCCCAGCATTTT. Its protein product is CSVEEGVNQPQHF.

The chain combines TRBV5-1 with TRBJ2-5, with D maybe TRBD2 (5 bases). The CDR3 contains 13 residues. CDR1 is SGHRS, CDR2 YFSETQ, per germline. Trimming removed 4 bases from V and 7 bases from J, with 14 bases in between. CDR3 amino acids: CASSPGSVGTQYF. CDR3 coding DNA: TGCGCCAGCAGCCCGGGGTCGGTGGGGACCCAGTACTTC.

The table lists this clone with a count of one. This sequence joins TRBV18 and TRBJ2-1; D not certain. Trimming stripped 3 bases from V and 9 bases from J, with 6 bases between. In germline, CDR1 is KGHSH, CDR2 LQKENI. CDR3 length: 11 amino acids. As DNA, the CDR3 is TGTGCCAGCTCACCGGCAGGTGAGCAGTTCTTC. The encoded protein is CASSPAGEQFF. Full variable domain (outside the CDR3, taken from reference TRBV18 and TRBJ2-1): NAGVMQNPRHLVRRRGQEARLRCSPMKGHSHVYWYRQLPEEGLKFMVYLQKENIIDESGMPKERFSAEFPKEGPSILRIQQVVRGDSAAYFCASSPAGEQFFGPGTRLTVL.

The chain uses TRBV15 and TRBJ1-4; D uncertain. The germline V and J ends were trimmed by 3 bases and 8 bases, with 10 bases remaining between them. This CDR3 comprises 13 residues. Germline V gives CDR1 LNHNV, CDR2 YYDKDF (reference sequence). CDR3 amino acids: CATSRPAREKLFF. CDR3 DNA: TGTGCCACCAGCAGGCCCGCGAGGGAAAAACTGTTTTTT.

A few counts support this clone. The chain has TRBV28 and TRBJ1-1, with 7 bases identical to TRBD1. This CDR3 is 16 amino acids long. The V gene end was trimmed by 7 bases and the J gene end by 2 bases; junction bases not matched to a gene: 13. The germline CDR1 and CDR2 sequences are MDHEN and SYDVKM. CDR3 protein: CASTPRWAGGNTEAFF. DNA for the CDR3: TGTGCCAGCACCCCACGGTGGGCAGGGGGAAACACTGAAGCTTTCTTT.

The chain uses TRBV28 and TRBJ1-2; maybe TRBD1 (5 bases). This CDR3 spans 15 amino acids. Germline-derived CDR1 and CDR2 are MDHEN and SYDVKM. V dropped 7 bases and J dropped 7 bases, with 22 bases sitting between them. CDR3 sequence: CASILDRKGRGGYTF. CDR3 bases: TGTGCCAGCATTCTTGACCGGAAGGGGCGGGGTGGCTACACCTTC.

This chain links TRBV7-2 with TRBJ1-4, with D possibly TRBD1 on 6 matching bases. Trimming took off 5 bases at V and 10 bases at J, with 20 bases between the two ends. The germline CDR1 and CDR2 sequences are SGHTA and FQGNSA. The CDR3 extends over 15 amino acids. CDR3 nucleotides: TGTGCCAGCAGCCTAGAGATCGGGGCGGGGGCAAAACTGTTTTTT. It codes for CASSLEIGAGAKLFF.

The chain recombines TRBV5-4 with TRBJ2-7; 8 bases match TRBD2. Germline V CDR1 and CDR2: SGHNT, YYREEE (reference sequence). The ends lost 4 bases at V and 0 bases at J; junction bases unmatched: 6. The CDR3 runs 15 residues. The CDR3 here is CASSLDSGDSYEQYF. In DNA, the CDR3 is TGTGCCAGCAGCCTTGATAGCGGGGACTCCTACGAGCAGTACTTC. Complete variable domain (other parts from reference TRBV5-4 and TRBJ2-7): ETGVTQSPTHLIKTRGQQVTLRCSSQSGHNTVSWYQQALGQGPQFIFQYYREEENGRGNFPPRFSGLQFPNYSSELNVNALELDDSALYLCASSLDSGDSYEQYFGPGTRLTVT.

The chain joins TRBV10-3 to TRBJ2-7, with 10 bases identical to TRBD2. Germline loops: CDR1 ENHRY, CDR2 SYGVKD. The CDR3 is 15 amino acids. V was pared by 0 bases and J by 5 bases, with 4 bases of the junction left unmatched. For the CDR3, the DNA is TGTGCCATCAGTGAGTCGGCTAGCGGGAGTGACGAGCAGTACTTC. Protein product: CAISESASGSDEQYF.

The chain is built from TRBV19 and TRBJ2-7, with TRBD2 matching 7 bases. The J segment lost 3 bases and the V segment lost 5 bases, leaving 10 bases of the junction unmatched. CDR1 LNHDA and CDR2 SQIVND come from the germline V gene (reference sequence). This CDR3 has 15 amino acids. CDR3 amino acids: CASSHGLEPFYEQYF. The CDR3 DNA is TGTGCCAGTAGTCACGGACTAGAGCCCTTCTACGAGCAGTACTTC. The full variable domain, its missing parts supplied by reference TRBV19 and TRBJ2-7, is DGGITQSPKYLFRKEGQNVTLSCEQNLNHDAMYWYRQDPGQGLRLIYYSQIVNDFQKGDIAEGYSVSREKKESFPLTVTSAQKNPTAFYLCASSHGLEPFYEQYFGPGTRLTVT.

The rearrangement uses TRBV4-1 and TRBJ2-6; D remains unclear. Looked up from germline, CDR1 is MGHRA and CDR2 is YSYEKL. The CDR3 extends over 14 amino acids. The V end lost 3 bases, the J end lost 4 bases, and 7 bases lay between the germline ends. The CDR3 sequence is CASSHSSGANVLTF. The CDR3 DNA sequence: TGCGCCAGCAGCCATTCATCCGGGGCCAACGTCCTGACTTTC.

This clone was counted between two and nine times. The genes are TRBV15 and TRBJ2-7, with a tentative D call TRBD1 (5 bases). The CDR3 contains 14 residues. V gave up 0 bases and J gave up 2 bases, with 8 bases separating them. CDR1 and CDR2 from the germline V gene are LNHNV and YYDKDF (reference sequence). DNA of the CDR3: TGTGCCACCAGCAGAGATCAGGGTACCTACGAGCAGTACTTC. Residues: CATSRDQGTYEQYF.

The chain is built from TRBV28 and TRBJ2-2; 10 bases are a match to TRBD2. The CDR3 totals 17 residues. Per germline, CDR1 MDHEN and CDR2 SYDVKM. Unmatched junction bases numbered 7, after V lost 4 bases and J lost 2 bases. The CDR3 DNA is TGTGCCAGCAGTTCGCCAGCTAGCGGGAGCAACACCGGGGAGCTGTTTTTT. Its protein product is CASSSPASGSNTGELFF. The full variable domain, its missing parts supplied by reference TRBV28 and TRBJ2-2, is DVKVTQSSRYLVKRTGEKVFLECVQDMDHENMFWYRQDPGLGLRLIYFSYDVKMKEKGDIPEGYSVSREKKERFSLILESASTNQTSMYLCASSSPASGSNTGELFFGEGSRLTVL.

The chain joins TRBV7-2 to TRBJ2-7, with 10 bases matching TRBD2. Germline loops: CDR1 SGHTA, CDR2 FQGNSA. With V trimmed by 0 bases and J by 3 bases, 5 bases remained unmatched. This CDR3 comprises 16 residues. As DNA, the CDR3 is TGTGCCAGCAGCTTAGCGCTGAGCGGGAGGGTCTACGAGCAGTACTTC. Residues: CASSLALSGRVYEQYF.

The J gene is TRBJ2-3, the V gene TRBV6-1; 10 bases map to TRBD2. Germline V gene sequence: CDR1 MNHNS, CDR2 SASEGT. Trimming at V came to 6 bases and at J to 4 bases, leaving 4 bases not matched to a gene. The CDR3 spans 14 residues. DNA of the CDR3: TGTGCCAGCAGCGCTAGCGGGAGATCAGATACGCAGTATTTT. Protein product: CASSASGRSDTQYF.

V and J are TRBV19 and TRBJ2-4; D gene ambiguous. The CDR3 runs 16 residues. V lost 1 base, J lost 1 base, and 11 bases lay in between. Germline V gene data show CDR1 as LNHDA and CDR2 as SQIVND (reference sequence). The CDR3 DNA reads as TGTGCCAGTAGTATAGCTGAGCCCTGGGCCAAAAACATTCAGTACTTC. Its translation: CASSIAEPWAKNIQYF.

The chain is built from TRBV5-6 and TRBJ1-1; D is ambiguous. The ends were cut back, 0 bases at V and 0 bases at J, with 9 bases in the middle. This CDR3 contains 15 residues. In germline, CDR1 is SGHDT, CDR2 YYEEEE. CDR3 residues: CASSLEEDMNTEAFF. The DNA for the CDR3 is TGTGCCAGCAGCTTGGAAGAGGATATGAACACTGAAGCTTTCTTT.

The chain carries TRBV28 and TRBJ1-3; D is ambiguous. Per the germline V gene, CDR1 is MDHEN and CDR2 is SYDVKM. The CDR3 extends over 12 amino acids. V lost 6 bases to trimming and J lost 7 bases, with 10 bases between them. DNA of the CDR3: TGTGCCAGCAGCCCTCTCGGTAACACCATATATTTT. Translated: CASSPLGNTIYF.

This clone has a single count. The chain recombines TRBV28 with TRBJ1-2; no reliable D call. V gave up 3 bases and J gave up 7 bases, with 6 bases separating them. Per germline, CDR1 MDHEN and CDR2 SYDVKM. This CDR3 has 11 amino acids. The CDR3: CASSLGRGYTF. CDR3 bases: TGTGCCAGCAGTTTGGGCCGTGGCTACACCTTC.

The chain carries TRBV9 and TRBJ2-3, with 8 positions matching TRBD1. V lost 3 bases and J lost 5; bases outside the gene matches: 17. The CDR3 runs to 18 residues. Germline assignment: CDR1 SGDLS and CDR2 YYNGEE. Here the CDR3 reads CASSARGGKRTGKDTQYF. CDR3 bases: TGTGCCAGCAGCGCGAGAGGGGGAAAGAGGACAGGGAAAGATACGCAGTATTTT.

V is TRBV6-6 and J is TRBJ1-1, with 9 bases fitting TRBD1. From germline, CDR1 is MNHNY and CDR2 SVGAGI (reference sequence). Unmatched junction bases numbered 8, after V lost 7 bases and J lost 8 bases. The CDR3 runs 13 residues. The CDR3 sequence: CASNKGQGWEAFF. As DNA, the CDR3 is TGTGCCAGCAACAAAGGACAGGGGTGGGAAGCTTTCTTT.

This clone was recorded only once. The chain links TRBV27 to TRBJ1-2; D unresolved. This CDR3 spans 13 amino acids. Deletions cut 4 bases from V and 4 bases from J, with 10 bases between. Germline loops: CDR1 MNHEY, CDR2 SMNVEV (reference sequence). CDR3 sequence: CASSYSGLYGYTF. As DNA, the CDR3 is TGTGCCAGCAGTTATTCAGGTCTCTATGGCTACACCTTC.

CDR3 loop: CASRRLAGGTDTQYF. The CDR3 nucleotides read TGTGCCAGCAGACGCCTAGCGGGCGGGACAGATACGCAGTATTTT. The chain uses TRBV6-1 and TRBJ2-3; the match to TRBD2 covers 8 bases. The CDR3 extends over 15 amino acids. J was trimmed by 3 bases and V by 6 bases; bases with no gene match: 8. CDR1 is MNHNS, CDR2 SASEGT, per germline.

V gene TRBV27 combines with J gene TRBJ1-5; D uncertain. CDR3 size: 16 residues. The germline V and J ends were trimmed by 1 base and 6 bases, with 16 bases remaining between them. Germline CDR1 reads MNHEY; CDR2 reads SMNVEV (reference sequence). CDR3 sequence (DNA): TGTGCCAGCAGTTTATTGGAGGTCCGGGAACGTCAGCCCCAGCATTTT. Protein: CASSLLEVRERQPQHF.

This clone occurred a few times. The CDR3 sequence is CASGRLAGYNEQFF. In nucleotides, the CDR3 is TGTGCCAGCGGCAGACTAGCGGGGTACAATGAGCAGTTCTTC. The V gene is TRBV2, the J gene TRBJ2-1, with 11 bases lining up with TRBD2. The trim removed 8 bases at V and 4 bases at J, leaving 4 bases unmatched. This CDR3 is 14 amino acids long. Germline values: CDR1 SNHLY, CDR2 FYNNEI.

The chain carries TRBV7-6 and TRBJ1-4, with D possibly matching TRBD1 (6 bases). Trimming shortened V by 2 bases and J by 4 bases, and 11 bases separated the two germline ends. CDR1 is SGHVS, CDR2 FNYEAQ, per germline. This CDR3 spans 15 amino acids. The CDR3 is CASSLFTGNNEKLFF. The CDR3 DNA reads TGTGCCAGCAGCTTATTCACAGGGAATAATGAAAAACTGTTTTTT.

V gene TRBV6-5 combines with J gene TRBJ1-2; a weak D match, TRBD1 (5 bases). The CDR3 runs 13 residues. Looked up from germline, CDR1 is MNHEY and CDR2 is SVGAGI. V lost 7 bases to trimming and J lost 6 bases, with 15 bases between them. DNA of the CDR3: TGTGCCAGCACCACATGGGGGGGGAATGGCTACACCTTC. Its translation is CASTTWGGNGYTF.